These 14 T cell receptor beta chains originate from one sample sequenced in a study of blood T cell repertoires in COVID-19. This table comes from immunoSEQ multiplex PCR, and its TCRdb copy is limited to in-frame clones, with some not included. The sample includes around 61,000 clones, 80% to 85% of them seen just once. Sequenced sample: peripheral blood. These TCRs come from a man older than 75 with acute or convalescent COVID-19.

The V call is TRBV30, the J call TRBJ1-5; TRBD1 aligns across 11 bases. Germline assignment: CDR1 GTSNPN and CDR2 SVGIG (reference sequence). The CDR3 has 15 amino acids. V dropped 8 bases and J dropped 7; count of bases not matched to a gene: 13. CDR3 DNA sequence: TGTGCCGGATCCGGACAGGGGGCGACCGGCCAGCCCCAGCATTTT. Its protein is CAGSGQGATGQPQHF.

The chain recombines TRBV2 with TRBJ2-1, with TRBD2 matching over 11 bases. Germline V gives CDR1 SNHLY, CDR2 FYNNEI. J lost 8 bases, V lost 3 bases, and 9 bases had no gene match. This CDR3 contains 16 residues. The CDR3 DNA sequence: TGTGCCAGCAGTGAGGGTAGCGGGGGGGCCTCGGATGAGCAGTTCTTC. This sequence encodes CASSEGSGGASDEQFF.

The J gene is TRBJ2-3, the V gene TRBV19; maybe TRBD2 (6 bases). In germline, CDR1 is LNHDA, CDR2 SQIVND (reference sequence). The length of the CDR3 is 15 residues. V was clipped by 8 bases and J by 5 bases, with 20 bases between them. CDR3 DNA sequence: TGTGCCAGTCAACCCGGGGGACTGCGCGGAGATACGCAGTATTTT. This encodes CASQPGGLRGDTQYF.

This clone was seen only a few times. V usage is TRBV7-2 and J usage is TRBJ2-1; 16 positions agree with TRBD2. Germline CDR1 reads SGHTA; CDR2 reads FQGNSA. CDR3 size: 19 residues. V gave up 1 base and J gave up 5 bases; unmatched junction bases: 8. The CDR3 reads CASSLGRGTSGRAHNEQFF. The CDR3 DNA reads TGTGCCAGCAGCTTAGGGAGGGGGACTAGCGGGAGGGCCCACAATGAGCAGTTCTTC.

This chain joins TRBV9 and TRBJ1-1, with a possible D match to TRBD1 (6 bases). Deletions cut 3 bases from V and 4 bases from J, with 13 bases between. Looked up from germline, CDR1 is SGDLS and CDR2 is YYNGEE. This CDR3 contains 14 residues. The CDR3 region is CASSANLGGTEAFF. In DNA, the CDR3 is TGTGCCAGCAGCGCGAATTTAGGGGGCACTGAAGCTTTCTTT.

CDR3 DNA: TGTGCCAGCTCACCTCGAGGGGGAGAGCAGTACTTC. Translation gives CASSPRGGEQYF. The chain uses TRBV18 and TRBJ2-7, with D possibly TRBD1 on 6 matching bases. The CDR3 is made up of 12 amino acids. Germline-derived CDR1 and CDR2 are KGHSH and LQKENI. V lost 3 bases and J lost 7, with 10 bases in between.

The rearrangement uses TRBV19 and TRBJ2-5; unclear D gene. Trimming removed 5 bases from V and 7 bases from J, with 20 bases in between. Germline V gene data show CDR1 as LNHDA and CDR2 as SQIVND (reference sequence). The CDR3 totals 15 residues. The CDR3 reads CASSYTMGQSGTQYF. DNA for the CDR3: TGTGCCAGTAGTTATACCATGGGCCAATCCGGGACCCAGTACTTC.

This clone was seen at least ten times. This chain joins TRBV28 and TRBJ1-1; the D is unclear. The CDR3 has 14 amino acids. The V gene lost 8 bases and the J gene lost 3 bases, with 16 bases spanning the gap. Germline CDR1 reads MDHEN; CDR2 reads SYDVKM. The CDR3 nucleotides are TGTGCCAGCTGGAGTAGGATGTCGGACACTGAAGCTTTCTTT. This translates into CASWSRMSDTEAFF. Drawing the rest from reference TRBV28 and TRBJ1-1, the complete variable domain is DVKVTQSSRYLVKRTGEKVFLECVQDMDHENMFWYRQDPGLGLRLIYFSYDVKMKEKGDIPEGYSVSREKKERFSLILESASTNQTSMYLCASWSRMSDTEAFFGQGTRLTVV.

With respect to this clone: The identical CDR3 is also encoded by other nucleotide sequences in the sample. The gene calls are TRBV15 and TRBJ1-2, with 7 bases aligning to TRBD1. The CDR3 is made up of 14 amino acids. J was trimmed by 5 bases and V by 1 base; bases with no gene match: 4. CDR1 and CDR2 from the germline V gene are LNHNV and YYDKDF (reference sequence). CDR3: CATSRAGTAYGYTF. The CDR3, as DNA: TGTGCCACCAGCAGAGCCGGGACAGCTTATGGCTACACCTTC.

The genes are TRBV19 and TRBJ1-6, with 9 positions matching TRBD1. V lost 0 bases, J lost 6 bases, and 6 bases stayed unmatched. The CDR3 extends over 17 amino acids. Germline CDR1 is LNHDA and CDR2 is SQIVND (reference sequence). CDR3 region: CASSIDSPGQGNSPLHF. The CDR3, as DNA: TGTGCCAGTAGTATAGATTCACCGGGACAGGGTAATTCACCCCTCCACTTT.

The gene calls are TRBV30 and TRBJ1-1, with a tentative D call TRBD1 (6 bases). Trimming stripped 2 bases from V and 5 bases from J, with 12 bases between. The CDR3 has 13 residues. The germline V gene encodes CDR1 GTSNPN and CDR2 SVGIG (reference sequence). The CDR3 loop is CAWSHQTGTEAFF. In nucleotides, the CDR3 is TGTGCCTGGAGTCACCAAACAGGGACTGAAGCTTTCTTT. The complete variable domain, with remaining parts taken from reference TRBV30 and TRBJ1-1, reads SQTIHQWPATLVQPVGSPLSLECTVEGTSNPNLYWYRQAAGRGLQLLFYSVGIGQISSEVPQNLSASRPQDRQFILSSKKLLLSDSGFYLCAWSHQTGTEAFFGQGTRLTVV.

The DNA of the CDR3 is TGTGCCATCAGTGGAACAGGGGTGGGCTATGGCTACACCTTC. It encodes CAISGTGVGYGYTF. The V call is TRBV10-3, the J call TRBJ1-2, with TRBD1 identical over 7 bases. CDR1 ENHRY and CDR2 SYGVKD come from the germline V gene. J lost 4 bases, V lost 4 bases, and 6 bases had no gene match. This CDR3 region has 14 residues.

This chain links TRBV5-1 with TRBJ2-6; 9 bases map to TRBD1. The V gene end was trimmed by 4 bases and the J gene end by 2 bases; junction bases not matched to a gene: 4. Germline V gene lookup returns CDR1 SGHRS and CDR2 YFSETQ. The CDR3 runs to 16 residues. CDR3 sequence reads: CASSNGQGPGANVLTF. The CDR3 nucleotides are TGCGCCAGCAGCAACGGACAGGGGCCTGGGGCCAACGTCCTGACTTTC.

This clone showed up just once. V is TRBV15 and J is TRBJ1-5; D is unresolved. This CDR3 spans 13 amino acids. Germline lookup yields CDR1 LNHNV and CDR2 YYDKDF (reference sequence). The germline V and J ends were trimmed by 0 bases and 5 bases, with 5 bases remaining between them. As DNA, the CDR3 is TGTGCCACCAGCAGAGACCCGGATCAGCCCCAGCATTTT. It encodes CATSRDPDQPQHF.